This T cell receptor beta chain was captured in a study of blood T cell repertoires in COVID-19. Turning to the study itself: The United States, Italy and Spain provided the acute and convalescent COVID-19 samples.

Original methodology: Estimates of nucleated cell counts were drawn from the amplification of reference gene primers. Profiled with immunoSEQ multiplex PCR; TCRdb holds only in-frame clones, not every one. That table furnishes V, J and clone size, whereas the DNA furnished D and trimming. In the table there are roughly 300,000 clones, approximately 81% of which are singletons. Germline V CDR1 and CDR2: SGHNT, YYREEE (reference sequence). CDR3 size: 14 residues. V was trimmed by 2 bases and J by 1 base, leaving 9 bases between them. The J gene is TRBJ1-1, the V gene TRBV5-4, with D perhaps TRBD1 (6 bases). Sequencing was carried out using peripheral blood. The receptor was derived from a woman aged 60-75 years with active or convalescent COVID-19. Here the CDR3 DNA reads TGTGCCAGCAGCTTCACAGGGAGGAACACTGAAGCTTTCTTT. The encoded protein is CASSFTGRNTEAFF. Full variable domain (outside the CDR3, taken from reference TRBV5-4 and TRBJ1-1): ETGVTQSPTHLIKTRGQQVTLRCSSQSGHNTVSWYQQALGQGPQFIFQYYREEENGRGNFPPRFSGLQFPNYSSELNVNALELDDSALYLCASSFTGRNTEAFFGQGTRLTVV.